The entry below gives a single T cell receptor (beta chain) sequence along with its context. This clonotype has just a few counts. Its antigen remains unidentified. It has no much larger one-base neighbor in the sample; base qualities were not kept. The sample comes from a study of naive and memory T cell subsets (dated by TCRdb to the late 2010s). Describing the broader study: According to the figure summarizing the samples, there were some ten blood donors, 7 tuberculin skin test biopsies and 3 saline control biopsies. Usually PCR2 was run as a SYBR Green qPCR and stopped at a set threshold, although low-input samples could use end-point PCR (roughly 6 cycles) instead. Broader findings and caveats from the paper: The RNA-based method was acknowledged as potentially sensitive to TCR transcript changes with T cell activation and differentiation.

The CDR3 measures 17 amino acids from cysteine to phenylalanine. Solely the CDR3 DNA is kept, with 51 bases framed from the first base. The V and J ends are trimmed by 0 bases and 6 bases, leaving 20 bases between them. Taken from the germline V gene (reference sequence), the CDR1 and CDR2 loops are PRHDT and FYEKMQ. The study described a robust, sensitive protocol for amplifying, sequencing and analyzing TCRs, using 3' ligation of a UMI-containing oligonucleotide to TCR cDNA. Whole blood analysis involved drawing 2.5 ml of peripheral blood from adult healthy volunteers into Tempus tubes and then extracting RNA following the manufacturer's instructions. Total RNA was used without cell sorting and was treated with RQ1 DNase before reverse transcription, with a target input of roughly 1 to 1,100 ng. Skin biopsy and whole blood libraries were made to test pipeline robustness in samples where T cells form a minority population.

To prepare the library, 5' RACE was applied. Four rounds of PCR, run with the SP2 primer together with nested alpha and beta constant region primers, were used to amplify the ligated cDNA. For the blood and skin samples, reverse transcription of TCR RNA was done with SuperScript IV along with alpha and beta constant region primers. T4 RNA ligase 1 was used to ligate an oligonucleotide containing the Illumina SP2 primer and a UMI to the 3' end of the cDNA. The 12-nucleotide UMI consisted of two random hexamers with an eight-base spacer between the hexamers to prevent hairpin formation. TCR alpha and beta chain libraries were processed separately from the second PCR onward, with dual indexing for multiplexing. After pooling, the indexed libraries were analyzed by capillary electrophoresis and sequenced on either an Illumina MiSeq or NextSeq. PhiX DNA at roughly 5-7.5% was spiked into libraries to increase base diversity and improve cluster recognition. The authors processed their data as follows. Demultiplexor took UMIs from read 2, joined the UMIs to the TCR sequence from read 1, and separated reads according to sample indices. V and J genes and V-J junctions were identified by Decombinator, which gave every TCR a five-part identifier that included V and J deletions. Collapsinator used UMIs to correct sequencing errors and PCR amplification heterogeneity, yielding UMI-based abundance per TCR. CDR3Translator converted identifiers to nucleotide sequence, translated to amino acids, and extracted CDR3 regions using terminal motifs. Error-corrected alpha and beta TCR counts from blood and skin were compared after normalization to input RNA amount. TCRdb cleaned the public reads at Q25 with fastp, built clones with MiXCR and kept in-frame beta chains. Under each unique CDR3 protein, matching rows form one entry showing the most common genes and DNA. None of the V and J calls come from the authors' own analysis; TCRdb made them. The sample table contains about 62,000 distinct CDR3 sequences; only one count was recorded for less than 10% of them. The ten largest account for around 21% of the sample.

The receptor was isolated from a female donor in good health. In this chain, TRBV13 is recombined with TRBJ1-2; the D segment cannot be called with confidence. Read as DNA, the sequence is TGTGCCAGCAGCTTAGGCCTAATGGCGGCAGTAGGAGATGGCTACACCTTC. This sequence encodes CASSLGLMAAVGDGYTF. Supplemented by the reference TRBV13 and TRBJ1-2 proteins around the CDR3, the complete variable domain is AAGVIQSPRHLIKEKRETATLKCYPIPRHDTVYWYQQGPGQDPQFLISFYEKMQSDKGSIPDRFSAQQFSDYHSELNMSSLELGDSALYFCASSLGLMAAVGDGYTFGSGTRLTVV.